This T cell receptor (beta chain) comes out of a study of CD8+ T cells in alopecia areata (dated 2018 in TCRdb). A note on the overall study: The treated patients took part in an open-label pilot trial in which moderate-to-severe alopecia areata was treated with oral tofacitinib at 5 to 10 mg twice daily. Tofacitinib was administered for 6 to 18 months, and 6 months of follow-up off drug were then conducted to assess delayed response and recurrence. In treated patients, disease severity was measured using the SALT score, which gives the percentage of scalp surface area affected. In both human patients and the C3H/HeJ mouse model, the study applied high-throughput TCRbeta sequencing to look at T cell clonal expansion in alopecia areata. Scalp tissue and sorted CD4+ and CD8+ peripheral blood T cells from patchy and totalis/universalis alopecia areata patients and from healthy controls were covered by human TCRbeta sequencing. Tofacitinib-treated patients had biopsies at baseline and at 4 and 24 weeks of treatment, with a later scalp biopsy in several patients. Scalp clonality was compared among normal scalp (n=4), patchy alopecia areata scalp (n=8), and alopecia totalis/universalis scalp (n=8). RNA was extracted with the PAXgene miRNA kit for fixed scalp, the miRNeasy kit for PBMCs, and the RNeasy kit for mouse skin. TCRbeta CDR3 regions were amplified by immunoSEQ multiplex PCR using 35 Vbeta forward and 13 Jbeta reverse primers. Study-wide findings and limitations: Many expanded lesional clones persisted in scalp and blood during tofacitinib treatment, which may partly explain relapse after stopping treatment. Scalp clonality and the number of expanded CD8+ clones among the top 100 scalp clones were significantly decreased by tofacitinib. TCR sequences shared between patients were less clear than in mice, possibly partly because of HLA diversity in the patient population. Because the treated cohort was small and had only one nonresponder, larger studies are needed to examine links between baseline CD8+ expansion and response. Higher clonality and more expanded CD8+ clones were observed in lesional scalp than in normal scalp, particularly in alopecia totalis/universalis, a finding suggestive of antigenic drive. Scalp TCR repertoire analysis is complicated because resident alphabeta T cells in normal human skin are also sequenced, whereas mouse skin is dominated by gammadelta T cells.

Read against the paper, the sample's time point label means: 20 to 30 weeks on oral tofacitinib. In light of the paper, this sample's treatment or condition label describes: oral pan-JAK inhibitor, 5-10 mg twice daily. Lesional scalp punch biopsies and peripheral blood were collected from alopecia areata patients. After PBMCs were isolated by density centrifugation and stained for CD3, CD4 and CD8, a FACSAria was used to sort CD4+ and CD8+ T cells. The library was generated by the immunoSEQ multiplex PCR assay. RNA was extracted from all samples and reverse transcribed into cDNA, which served as template for TCR sequencing. First-strand cDNA was synthesized using SuperScript III with a 2:1 mix of oligo-dT and random hexamers. A synthetic immune receptor repertoire was used to assess amplification bias, and residual bias was removed computationally. In the authors' own workflow: Raw reads were preprocessed for error removal, and CDR3 was defined according to IMGT conventions as running from the conserved cysteine to phenylalanine. To get clonality, Shannon entropy was normalized by log2 of the number of productive unique TCRs and the result was subtracted from 1. Whether scalp clones were CD4 or CD8 was inferred by matching scalp TCRbeta sequences against CD4 and CD8 repertoires sorted from blood. TCRdb obtained this table from immuneACCESS and retained in-frame rearrangements with V and J assigned. These tables miss some clones; where compared with another copy, unresolved V genes account for less than half of the shortfall, and the remainder is unexplained. Clone size and V and J calls were adopted from that table, with D and trimming inferred from the DNA. Counted in this sample were under 350,000 clones; 55% to 70% of them appeared once. Of the sample, around 1.8% is held by the ten largest clones.

Remarks on this clone: Its antigen is unknown. Nothing much larger sits one base from this clone, and base qualities are not available.

This receptor was identified in a human donor with alopecia areata. The sample was CD4+ T cells sorted from blood, taken at week 24, from a patient treated with tofacitinib.

The DNA reads as follows: TGCGCCAGCAGCTTGGTGCAGGGTACTGAAGCTTTCTTT. It translates as CASSLVQGTEAFF. Recombination joined TRBV5-1 with TRBJ1-1; TRBD1 is perhaps the D gene, given 5 matching bases. The germline V gene sets CDR1 to SGHRS and CDR2 to YFSETQ. The germline ends are 8 bases apart after V is trimmed by 0 bases and J by 5 bases. The CDR3, cysteine through phenylalanine, is 13 amino acids long. The entry retains the CDR3 DNA only, 39 bases that are in frame from base 1.